The present TCR beta chain was sequenced within a study of blood T cell repertoires in COVID-19. Overall study: Collection of acute and convalescent COVID-19 samples took place in the United States, Italy and Spain. PBMCs, B-cell-depleted T cells, or T cells provided the cDNA or gDNA that made up the material.

Germline CDR1 SEHNR, CDR2 FQNEAQ (reference sequence). CDR3 length: 15 amino acids. J gave up 5 bases and V 6 bases, and 7 bases lay outside the gene matches. Per the authors' pipeline: Nucleated cell counts were estimated from reference gene primer amplification. Using immunoSEQ multiplex PCR, the repertoire was profiled, and TCRdb retains in-frame clones only, with some absent. The DNA was the basis for D and trimming; V, J and clone size are from that table. The sample lists fewer than 200,000 clones, roughly 84% occurring once. The V call is TRBV7-9, the J call TRBJ2-1; 10 bases are a match to TRBD2. Sequencing input: peripheral blood. The TCR was taken from an elderly woman with acute or convalescent COVID-19. CDR3 coding DNA: TGTGCCAGCAGACCCGGGACTAGCGAAGACAATGAGCAGTTCTTC. This encodes CASRPGTSEDNEQFF. The variable domain in full, completed from reference TRBV7-9 and TRBJ2-1, reads DTGVSQNPRHKITKRGQNVTFRCDPISEHNRLYWYRQTLGQGPEFLTYFQNEAQLEKSRLLSDRFSAERPKGSFSTLEIQRTEQGDSAMYLCASRPGTSEDNEQFFGPGTRLTVL.